The clone carrying this TCR beta chain was counted a few times. The antigen is not known. This record comes from a study of blood T cells in healthy people across ages. Study outcomes and limitations: A roughly linear age-dependent decrease characterized TCR beta diversity per million T cells.

Through a sample-barcoded 5' primer and a J-beta primer mix, a second PCR was run for roughly 7 to 11 cycles. TCRdb reprocessed the 5' RACE reads via MiXCR and lists one record per CDR3 protein. The profile shows around 500,000 distinct CDR3 sequences, roughly 48% of them singletons. This CDR3 region has 15 residues. With V trimmed by 6 bases and J by 5 bases, 13 bases remained unmatched. Germline V lookup: CDR1 DFQATT, CDR2 SNEGSKA (reference sequence). The sequence derives from an elderly man in good health. Sequencing was done on a sample of blood. The genes are TRBV20-1 and TRBJ2-5, with 9 bases aligning to TRBD2. In DNA form, the CDR3 reads TGCAGTGCCACCCAGCCAGCGGGGGGAATGGAGACCCAGTACTTC. It encodes CSATQPAGGMETQYF.